This T cell receptor (beta chain) was found in a study of response to subunit inactivated influenza vaccine. The study, taken as a whole, reports: New T cells are recruited in small numbers by each seasonal influenza vaccination, according to the authors' suggestion.

MiXCR, run by TCRdb on the RT-PCR reads, gives a single entry per CDR3 protein. The table has 530,000 or so distinct CDR3 sequences, roughly 23% seen once; the top ten hold 1.9%. This clonotype was observed a few times. The antigen remains unidentified. Germline V gives CDR1 MNHEY, CDR2 SVGAGI. The CDR3 sequence is 14 residues long. The V end lost 0 bases, the J end lost 6 bases, and 8 bases lay between the germline ends. The TCR sequence derives from a man aged 50 or older who received an inactivated influenza vaccine. Sequencing was performed on CD4+ T cells sorted from PBMCs, taken roughly 5 days after vaccination. V gene TRBV6-5 combines with J gene TRBJ2-2; maybe TRBD1 (5 bases). The CDR3 coding sequence is TGTGCCAGCAGTTACTCGAAGGGGTCCGGGGAGCTGTTTTTT. It codes for CASSYSKGSGELFF.